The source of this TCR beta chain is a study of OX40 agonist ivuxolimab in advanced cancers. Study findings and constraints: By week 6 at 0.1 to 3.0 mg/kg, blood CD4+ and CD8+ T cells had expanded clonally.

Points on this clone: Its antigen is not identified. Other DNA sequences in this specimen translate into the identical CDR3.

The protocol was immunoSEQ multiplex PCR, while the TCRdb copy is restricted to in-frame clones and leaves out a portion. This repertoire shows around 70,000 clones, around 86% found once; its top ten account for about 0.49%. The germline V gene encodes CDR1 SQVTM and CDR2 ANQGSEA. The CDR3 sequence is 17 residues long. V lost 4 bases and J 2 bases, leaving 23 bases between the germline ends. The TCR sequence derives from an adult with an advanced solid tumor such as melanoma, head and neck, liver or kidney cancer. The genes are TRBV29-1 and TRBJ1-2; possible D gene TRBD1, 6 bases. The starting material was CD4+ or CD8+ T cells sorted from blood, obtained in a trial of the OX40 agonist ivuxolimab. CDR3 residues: CSVAQEGGRGPNYGYTF. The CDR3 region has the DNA TGCAGCGTTGCCCAGGAGGGGGGCCGGGGGCCAAACTATGGCTACACCTTC.